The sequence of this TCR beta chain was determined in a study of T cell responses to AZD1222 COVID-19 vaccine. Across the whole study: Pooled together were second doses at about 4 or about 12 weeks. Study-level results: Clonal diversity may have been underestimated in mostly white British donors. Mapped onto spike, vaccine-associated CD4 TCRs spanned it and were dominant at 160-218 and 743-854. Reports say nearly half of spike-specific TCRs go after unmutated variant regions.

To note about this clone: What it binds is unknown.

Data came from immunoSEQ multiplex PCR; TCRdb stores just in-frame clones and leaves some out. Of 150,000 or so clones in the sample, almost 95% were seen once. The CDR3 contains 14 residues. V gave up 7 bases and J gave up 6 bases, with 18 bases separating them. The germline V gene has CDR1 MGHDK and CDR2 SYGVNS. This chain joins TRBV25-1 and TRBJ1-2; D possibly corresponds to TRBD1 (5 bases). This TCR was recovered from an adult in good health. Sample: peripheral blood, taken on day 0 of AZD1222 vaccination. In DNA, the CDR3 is TGTGCCAGCACCCACGCTGGGGGAAGACATGGCTACACCTTC. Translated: CASTHAGGRHGYTF.